Below, 31 T cell receptor beta chains from the same sample are listed, as sequenced in a study of Tregs in tolerant kidney transplant recipients. Related graft donors supplied nonmyeloablative bone marrow transplants, and mixed chimerism was transient. Generated by immunoSEQ multiplex PCR, the TCRdb table keeps only in-frame clones and is missing some. The table includes approximately 47,000 clones, roughly 87% detected once. The sample was CD8+ T cells from blood (PBMCs), taken 12 months after the transplant. These receptors all come from a human patient who received a combined kidney and bone marrow transplant. Some T cells may possibly be graft donor cells.

This chain joins TRBV19 and TRBJ2-7; D not certain. The V gene lost 3 bases and the J gene lost 3 bases, with 6 bases spanning the gap. The CDR3 is made up of 12 amino acids. Per germline, CDR1 LNHDA and CDR2 SQIVND (reference sequence). CDR3 nucleotide sequence: TGTGCCAGTAGTATGGCAGACTACGAGCAGTACTTC. This codes for CASSMADYEQYF.

Only one count was recorded for this clone. The chain recombines TRBV10-3 with TRBJ2-2; TRBD2 aligns across 7 bases. The CDR3 length is 13 residues. V lost 8 bases, J lost 4 bases, and 4 bases stayed unmatched. Germline V CDR1 and CDR2: ENHRY, SYGVKD. CDR3: CAIYRTSTGELFF. The CDR3 bases are TGTGCCATCTACCGGACTAGCACCGGGGAGCTGTTTTTT.

The V call is TRBV4-1, the J call TRBJ1-1; D possibly corresponds to TRBD1 (5 bases). CDR3 length: 14 residues. Trimming pared 4 bases from V and 6 bases from J, leaving 15 bases between. From germline, CDR1 is MGHRA and CDR2 YSYEKL. CDR3 nucleotides: TGCGCCAGCAGCCCGACCAAGGGAGGGGCTGAAGCTTTCTTT. It is translated as CASSPTKGGAEAFF.

V gene TRBV10-3 combines with J gene TRBJ2-1; D is possibly TRBD1 (6 bases). Looked up from germline, CDR1 is ENHRY and CDR2 is SYGVKD. The CDR3 totals 15 residues. Trimming removed 7 bases at V and 0 bases at J, with 13 bases between. CDR3 coding DNA: TGTGCCATCAAAGGTTTAGGGGGCTCCTACAATGAGCAGTTCTTC. Protein: CAIKGLGGSYNEQFF.

V is TRBV4-1 and J is TRBJ2-7; D ambiguous. The CDR3 consists of 14 residues. Looked up from germline, CDR1 is MGHRA and CDR2 is YSYEKL. V lost 0 bases and J lost 1, with 7 bases in between. CDR3 region: CASSQEEASYEQYF. DNA of the CDR3: TGCGCCAGCAGCCAAGAAGAGGCATCCTACGAGCAGTACTTC.

V gene TRBV30 combines with J gene TRBJ2-1; a possible D gene is TRBD1 (6 bases). Trimming stripped 5 bases from V and 4 bases from J, with 18 bases between. CDR1 and CDR2 (germline): GTSNPN, SVGIG (reference sequence). CDR3 length: 15 amino acids. The CDR3 nucleotides read TGTGCCTGGGGTACAGGGTTGGGGCCTTACAATGAGCAGTTCTTC. Translating it yields CAWGTGLGPYNEQFF.

This sequence joins TRBV9 and TRBJ2-7, with 8 bases matching TRBD1. In germline, CDR1 is SGDLS, CDR2 YYNGEE. With 3 bases clipped from V and 7 bases from J, the junction kept 9 bases outside the gene matches. The CDR3 is 14 residues long. Written as DNA, the CDR3 is TGTGCCAGCAGCGGCTCGACAGGGGATTGGGAGCAGTACTTC. Protein: CASSGSTGDWEQYF.

The chain couples TRBV16 to TRBJ1-5; D ambiguous. The germline V gene encodes CDR1 KGHSY and CDR2 FQNENV. The CDR3 loop spans 13 amino acids. With 5 bases removed from V and 0 bases from J, the gap between germline ends came to 5 bases. The CDR3 reads CASSEYSNQPQHF. CDR3 nucleotide sequence: TGTGCCAGCAGCGAGTATAGCAATCAGCCCCAGCATTTT.

The J gene is TRBJ1-4, the V gene TRBV19, with D perhaps matching TRBD1 (6 bases). In germline, CDR1 is LNHDA, CDR2 SQIVND (reference sequence). CDR3 length: 15 residues. Trimming left V 5 bases short and J 4 bases short, with 14 bases between. The CDR3 spells CASSFQGLLNEKLFF. The CDR3 DNA reads TGTGCCAGTAGTTTCCAGGGGCTCCTTAATGAAAAACTGTTTTTT.

As for this clone: Distinct nucleotide sequences in the sample also encode this CDR3. The V call is TRBV14, the J call TRBJ2-5; 11 bases line up with TRBD2. This CDR3 has 15 amino acids. V was clipped by 1 base and J by 5 bases; unmatched bases: 3. Germline-derived CDR1 and CDR2 are SGHDN and FVKESK. For the CDR3, the DNA is TGTGCCAGCAGCCAAGCTTGGACTAGCGGGGAGACCCAGTACTTC. Amino acid sequence: CASSQAWTSGETQYF. Drawing the rest from reference TRBV14 and TRBJ2-5, the complete variable domain is EAGVTQFPSHSVIEKGQTVTLRCDPISGHDNLYWYRRVMGKEIKFLLHFVKESKQDESGMPNNRFLAERTGGTYSTLKVQPAELEDSGVYFCASSQAWTSGETQYFGPGTRLLVL.

The CDR3 bases are TGTGCCTGGAGGGTAGACAGGGACGGCTATGGCTACACCTTC. It translates to CAWRVDRDGYGYTF. The chain links TRBV30 to TRBJ1-2; TRBD1 aligns across 7 bases. J was trimmed by 4 bases and V by 3 bases; bases with no gene match: 8. The CDR3 extends over 14 amino acids. Germline V gene lookup returns CDR1 GTSNPN and CDR2 SVGIG (reference sequence).

This chain connects TRBV15 to TRBJ2-1, with 7 bases lining up with TRBD2. Germline V gene lookup returns CDR1 LNHNV and CDR2 YYDKDF (reference sequence). Trimming took 6 bases from V and 5 from J; bases not matched to a gene: 7. This CDR3 has 14 amino acids. CDR3 amino acids: CATRGGRNDNEQFF. DNA for the CDR3: TGTGCCACCAGAGGCGGGAGAAACGACAATGAGCAGTTCTTC.

V gene TRBV6-5 combines with J gene TRBJ1-2, with unresolved D. Trimming removed 0 bases from V and 6 bases from J, with 8 bases in between. Germline-derived CDR1 and CDR2 are MNHEY and SVGAGI. This CDR3 spans 13 amino acids. CDR3 bases: TGTGCCAGCAGTTACTCGGTCGGGGATGGCTACACCTTC. Its protein is CASSYSVGDGYTF.

The rearrangement joins TRBV7-9 to TRBJ2-4; a possible D gene is TRBD2 (6 bases). The CDR3 runs 13 residues. Germline CDR1 reads SEHNR; CDR2 reads FQNEAQ (reference sequence). Trimming removed 2 bases from V and 16 bases from J, with 18 bases in between. CDR3 amino acids: CASSLTHLEGRYF. In nucleotides, the CDR3 is TGTGCCAGCAGCTTAACCCACTTGGAGGGGCGATACTTC.

The chain joins TRBV7-9 to TRBJ2-2; 10 bases match TRBD2. CDR1 and CDR2 (germline): SEHNR, FQNEAQ (reference sequence). V lost 5 bases to trimming and J lost 6 bases; unmatched junction nucleotides: 6. The CDR3 consists of 15 residues. For the CDR3, the DNA is TGTGCCAGCAGCGCGACACTAGCGGGGCCCGGGGAGCTGTTTTTT. It encodes CASSATLAGPGELFF.

This chain joins TRBV10-3 and TRBJ1-2; D may be TRBD1 (6 bases). This CDR3 contains 17 residues. The V and J ends lost 0 bases and 4 bases respectively, with 18 bases between them. Germline CDR1 and CDR2: ENHRY and SYGVKD. The CDR3 DNA reads as TGTGCCATCAGTGAGTCAAGGGGGACACCACTTTTCTATGGCTACACCTTC. Protein sequence: CAISESRGTPLFYGYTF.

This clone appeared once. The genes are TRBV28 and TRBJ1-1, with 8 bases fitting TRBD1. Unmatched junction bases numbered 1, after V lost 6 bases and J lost 4 bases. The length of the CDR3 is 12 residues. Germline V CDR1 and CDR2: MDHEN, SYDVKM. CDR3 nucleotides: TGTGCCAGCAGCACAGGGGGCACTGAAGCTTTCTTT. It codes for CASSTGGTEAFF.

The chain joins TRBV10-3 to TRBJ1-6; TRBD1 matches at 9 bases. Looked up from germline, CDR1 is ENHRY and CDR2 is SYGVKD. The junction had 13 bases not matched to a gene; V was cut back by 11 bases and J by 8 bases. The CDR3 extends over 15 amino acids. The CDR3 region has the DNA TGTGCCTTATATCCGGGACAGGGAAATTATTCACCCCTCCACTTT. Residues: CALYPGQGNYSPLHF.

The chain employs TRBV27 and TRBJ2-5; tentative D call: TRBD2 (5 bases). Germline CDR1 and CDR2: MNHEY and SMNVEV (reference sequence). This CDR3 spans 17 amino acids. The V and J ends lost 3 bases and 2 bases respectively, with 19 bases between them. CDR3 nucleotide sequence: TGTGCCAGCAGTTTCTCAGCTTCCCGGAGCGGTCAAGAGACCCAGTACTTC. This codes for CASSFSASRSGQETQYF.

The count of this clone is one. V usage is TRBV29-1 and J usage is TRBJ2-1; 8 nucleotides align to TRBD1. Germline V CDR1 and CDR2: SQVTM, ANQGSEA. J lost 4 bases, V lost 0 bases, and 2 bases had no gene match. CDR3 length equals 14 residues. The CDR3, as DNA: TGCAGCGTTGAAGACAGGGGGCTTTACAATGAGCAGTTCTTC. It is translated as CSVEDRGLYNEQFF.

For the CDR3, the DNA is TGTGCCAGCAGTCTAATTCAGAACACCGGGGAGCTGTTTTTT. It codes for CASSLIQNTGELFF. The chain recombines TRBV27 with TRBJ2-2, with D unresolved. This CDR3 is 14 amino acids long. Per the germline V gene, CDR1 is MNHEY and CDR2 is SMNVEV (reference sequence). Trimming shortened V by 5 bases and J by 1 base, and 8 bases separated the two germline ends.

V and J are TRBV7-9 and TRBJ2-2, with 12 bases identical to TRBD1. CDR1 is SEHNR and CDR2 is FQNEAQ in the germline V gene (reference sequence). The trim removed 5 bases at V and 5 bases at J, leaving 6 bases unmatched. The CDR3 has 16 amino acids. Written as DNA, the CDR3 is TGTGCCAGCAGCCCCGGGACAGGGGGCGCGACCGGGGAGCTGTTTTTT. It is translated as CASSPGTGGATGELFF. Complete variable domain (other parts from reference TRBV7-9 and TRBJ2-2): DTGVSQNPRHKITKRGQNVTFRCDPISEHNRLYWYRQTLGQGPEFLTYFQNEAQLEKSRLLSDRFSAERPKGSFSTLEIQRTEQGDSAMYLCASSPGTGGATGELFFGEGSRLTVL.

The V gene is TRBV12-5, the J gene TRBJ2-7; 7 bases fit TRBD2. Germline CDR1 LGHNT, CDR2 FRNRAP. CDR3 length equals 15 residues. V shed 11 bases, J shed 1 base, and the junction held 14 bases outside the gene matches. The CDR3 nucleotides are TGTGCTGGGAAGCGGGGAACCGCTTTGTCCTACGAGCAGTACTTC. It yields the protein CAGKRGTALSYEQYF.

The chain recombines TRBV19 with TRBJ2-5; TRBD1 matches 7 bases. The closer fit of TRBJ2-7 to the DNA end suggests the J call may be wrong. CDR3 length: 12 amino acids. Germline V lookup: CDR1 LNHDA, CDR2 SQIVND (reference sequence). The CDR3 sequence: CASSQGAYEQYF. The DNA of the CDR3 is TGTGCCAGTAGTCAGGGGGCCTACGAGCAGTACTTC.

The CDR3: CASSFPGGLEAFF. The CDR3 bases are TGTGCCAGCAGCTTCCCGGGGGGTCTGGAAGCTTTCTTT. The gene calls are TRBV13 and TRBJ1-1, with a weak D call TRBD1 (5 bases). CDR3 size: 13 residues. Germline V gene data show CDR1 as PRHDT and CDR2 as FYEKMQ (reference sequence). Trimming removed 3 bases from V and 8 bases from J, with 13 bases in between.

The gene calls are TRBV7-3 and TRBJ2-5; TRBD2 matches 10 bases. Germline V lookup: CDR1 SGHTA, CDR2 FQGTGA. This CDR3 spans 16 amino acids. The trim removed 5 bases at V and 2 bases at J, leaving 8 bases unmatched. The CDR3 region is CASSQLGLAPQETQYF. DNA of the CDR3: TGTGCCAGCAGCCAACTGGGACTAGCGCCGCAAGAGACCCAGTACTTC.

The chain uses TRBV11-3 and TRBJ2-1, with 9 nucleotides matching TRBD2. Germline V gene lookup returns CDR1 SGHNT and CDR2 YENEEA. The CDR3 contains 14 residues. J lost 6 bases, V lost 5 bases, and 5 bases had no gene match. The CDR3 DNA reads as TGTGCCAGCAGCCCTCCTAGCGGGATCAATGAGCAGTTCTTC. It codes for CASSPPSGINEQFF.

This clone was recorded a few times. The rearrangement joins TRBV11-2 to TRBJ2-7; D remains unclear. Germline CDR1 and CDR2: SGHAT and FQNNGV. Trimming cost V 5 bases and J 3 bases, with 14 bases left between them. This CDR3 has 14 amino acids. CDR3 in amino acids: CASSHSGPGYEQYF. The CDR3 bases are TGTGCCAGCAGCCATTCGGGTCCGGGCTACGAGCAGTACTTC.

This clone occurred once. V gene TRBV5-1 combines with J gene TRBJ1-1, with 7 bases fitting TRBD1. The CDR3 is 16 amino acids. With 0 bases clipped from V and 4 bases from J, the junction kept 9 bases outside the gene matches. Germline values: CDR1 SGHRS, CDR2 YFSETQ. For the CDR3, the DNA is TGCGCCAGCAGCTTGGAAGCCCCAGGGGGATCCACTGAAGCTTTCTTT. The encoded protein is CASSLEAPGGSTEAFF.

This clone has only a few counts. The chain is built from TRBV11-2 and TRBJ1-2; 12 bases agree with TRBD1. This CDR3 has 17 amino acids. Unmatched junction bases numbered 14, after V lost 7 bases and J lost 5 bases. Germline CDR1 and CDR2: SGHAT and FQNNGV. The CDR3 here is CASTPGDRGRILYGYTF. DNA for the CDR3: TGTGCCAGCACGCCCGGGGACAGGGGGCGCATCCTGTATGGCTACACCTTC.

This clone was observed once. The gene calls are TRBV4-1 and TRBJ1-2, with 9 bases identical to TRBD1. Germline V gene sequence: CDR1 MGHRA, CDR2 YSYEKL. V shed 0 bases and J 5 bases; nucleotides not matched to a gene: 10. The CDR3 runs 17 residues. CDR3 sequence (DNA): TGCGCCAGCAGCCAAGAAGTCCCGACAGGGGGAGGGTATGGCTACACCTTC. This encodes CASSQEVPTGGGYGYTF.